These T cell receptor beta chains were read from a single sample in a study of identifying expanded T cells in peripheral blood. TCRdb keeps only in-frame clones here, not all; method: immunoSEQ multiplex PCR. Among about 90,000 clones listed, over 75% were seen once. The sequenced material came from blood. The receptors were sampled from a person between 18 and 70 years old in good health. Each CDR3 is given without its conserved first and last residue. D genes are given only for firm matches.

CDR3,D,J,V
ASSNTGGNQPQH,TRBD1,TRBJ1-5,TRBV9
ASSYLGTNTIY,NA,TRBJ1-3,TRBV6-5
ASSSGTGDEKLF,TRBD1,TRBJ1-4,TRBV6-5
ASSKALKTVNSGNTIY,NA,TRBJ1-3,TRBV19
ASSLVLAGAGDTQY,TRBD2,TRBJ2-3,TRBV7-9
ATSRRILEKLF,NA,TRBJ1-4,TRBV15
ASVRRQGVNQPQH,NA,TRBJ1-5,TRBV19
ASSIVTGTGYGYT,NA,TRBJ1-2,TRBV19
SVGGQGAEAF,TRBD1,TRBJ1-1,TRBV29-1
ASSLQRQAF,NA,TRBJ1-1,TRBV6-6
ASISDGAFGNTIY,NA,TRBJ1-3,TRBV2
ASSLDGSSYEQY,NA,TRBJ2-7,TRBV11-3
ASSFGWGSYEQY,NA,TRBJ2-7,TRBV7-2
AISEADYNEQF,NA,TRBJ2-1,TRBV10-3
ACSYWEGAF,NA,TRBJ1-1,TRBV30
ASSQDIEGVAF,NA,TRBJ1-1,TRBV4-1
ASSLRSEAVSSYEQY,NA,TRBJ2-7,TRBV13
ASSLASVKVYGYT,NA,TRBJ1-2,TRBV7-2
SALYNEQF,NA,TRBJ2-1,TRBV20-1
ASSLSSISYEQY,NA,TRBJ2-7,TRBV5-6
ASRSVLQGGSQPQH,NA,TRBJ1-5,TRBV2
ASSLGQGANGYT,TRBD1,TRBJ1-2,TRBV7-9
ASSPSGSTDTQY,NA,TRBJ2-3,TRBV5-1
SVEHQGRVAEAF,NA,TRBJ1-1,TRBV29-1
ASRVGAANQETQY,NA,TRBJ2-5,TRBV11-3
ACRTSGNTGELF,TRBD2,TRBJ2-2,TRBV30
ASSFGAPYEQY,NA,TRBJ2-7,TRBV27
SVAGRDPYEQY,NA,TRBJ2-7,TRBV29-1
ASSPGQGAGANVLT,TRBD1,TRBJ2-6,TRBV18
ASSARTGGSSNEKLF,TRBD1,TRBJ1-4,TRBV6-1
ASSLSRLPYTGELF,NA,TRBJ2-2,TRBV27
ASRTSGGANEQF,TRBD2,TRBJ2-1,TRBV5-1
AWSPGQLFGNTIY,TRBD1,TRBJ1-3,TRBV30
AIRAQVNEQF,NA,TRBJ2-1,TRBV10-3
AWLPGQRSGGYT,NA,TRBJ1-2,TRBV30
ASSLWDRAGELF,TRBD1,TRBJ2-2,TRBV5-1
ASSLDAGNYGYT,NA,TRBJ1-2,TRBV7-9
ASTDLLEVETQY,NA,TRBJ2-5,TRBV6-1